Listed below are T cell receptor beta chains from one sample, sequenced in a study of regulatory T cells in long-lasting Graves disease. Each CDR3 protein is one row after TCRdb ran MiXCR on the multiplex PCR reads. Of about 470,000 distinct CDR3 sequences listed, 20% to 25% are singletons. The sample here was peripheral blood mononuclear cells (PBMCs), taken when the disease was refractory, from a patient treated with antithyroid drugs. These receptors were taken from a female donor with Graves disease. The CDR3 runs from the conserved cysteine through the conserved F or W. The order of the fields is D gene, V gene, J gene, clone size, CDR3 DNA, CDR3 protein. The D gene is left open where the match is weak. Expanded clones are given a class, and other clones once, few, many or no size at all.

.	TRBV27	TRBJ1-2	many	TGTGCCAGCAGAGGAATCGTTACCCCGATACAGGATGGCTACACCTTC	CASRGIVTPIQDGYTF
.	TRBV24-1	TRBJ2-3	once	TGTGCCGTCGCTAGCCCGGGGGGCACAGATACGCAGTATTTT	CAVASPGGTDTQYF
.	TRBV3-1	TRBJ2-7	few	TGTGCCAGCAGTAAAGAAGGGACGCCCTTGTACGAGCAGTACTTC	CASSKEGTPLYEQYF
TRBD1	TRBV27	TRBJ2-5	.	TGTGCCAGCACCACGGGGACAGGTCAAGAGACCCAGTACTTC	CASTTGTGQETQYF
TRBD1	TRBV28	TRBJ1-1	many	TGTGCCAGCAGTTTAATCGGAGGGGGCTCTGAAGCTTTCTTT	CASSLIGGGSEAFF
.	TRBV11-2	TRBJ1-2	.	TGTGCCAGCAGCCCTTCCTCCGGACCACGCGGGTATGGCTACACCTTC	CASSPSSGPRGYGYTF
TRBD1	TRBV12-3/TRBV12-4	TRBJ2-7	many	TGTGCCAGCAGTTTCTCAGGGGGTGACTACGAGCAGTACTTC	CASSFSGGDYEQYF
.	TRBV24-1	TRBJ2-2	.	TGTGCCACCAAAGACGCGAACACCGGGGAGCTGTTTTTT	CATKDANTGELFF
TRBD2	TRBV4-1	TRBJ2-7	.	TGCGCCAGCAGCCCGAGACAGGTCCTAGCGACCGGACTAGCGGCTAGAGGGTACGAGCAGTACTTC	CASSPRQVLATGLAARGYEQYF
TRBD1	TRBV6-2/TRBV6-3	TRBJ2-2	few	TGTGCCAGCAGTTACCGTCCTCCGGGACAGGGGGCCCCCGGGGAGCTGTTTTTT	CASSYRPPGQGAPGELFF
TRBD2	TRBV29-1	TRBJ2-7	many	TGCAGCGTGAGTGGACTAGCGGGGAAATACGAGCAGTACTTC	CSVSGLAGKYEQYF
.	TRBV13	TRBJ1-2	many	TGTGCCACTCCCCCCCCACAAATGAGGGGCTATGGCTACACCTTC	CATPPPQMRGYGYTF
.	TRBV5-1	TRBJ1-1	.	TGCGCCAGCAGCTCACAACCAGGGGAGGCCACTGAAGCTTTCTTT	CASSSQPGEATEAFF
.	TRBV7-3	TRBJ1-1	few	TGTGCCAGCAGCCCGGGGGACGGTGAAGCTTTCTTT	CASSPGDGEAFF